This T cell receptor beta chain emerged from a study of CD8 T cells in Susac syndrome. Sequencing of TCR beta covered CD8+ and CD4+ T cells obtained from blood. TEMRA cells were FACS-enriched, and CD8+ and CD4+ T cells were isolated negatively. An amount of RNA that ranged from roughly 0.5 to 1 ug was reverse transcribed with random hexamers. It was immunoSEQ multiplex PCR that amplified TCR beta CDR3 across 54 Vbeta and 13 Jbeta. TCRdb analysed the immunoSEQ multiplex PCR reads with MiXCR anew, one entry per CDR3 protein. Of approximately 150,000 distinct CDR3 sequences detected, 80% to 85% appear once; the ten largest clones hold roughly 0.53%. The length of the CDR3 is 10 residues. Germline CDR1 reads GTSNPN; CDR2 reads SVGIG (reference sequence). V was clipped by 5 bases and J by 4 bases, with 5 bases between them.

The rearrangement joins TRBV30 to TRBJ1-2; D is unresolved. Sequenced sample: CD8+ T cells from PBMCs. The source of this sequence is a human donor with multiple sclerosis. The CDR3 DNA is TGTGCCTGGCGCCCCTATGGCTACACCTTC. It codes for CAWRPYGYTF.